The 16 T cell receptor beta chains below all came from one sample that was sequenced in a study of cytomegalovirus exposure and HLA in healthy donors. The PCR used 60 Vbeta and 13 Jbeta primers. Measured with immunoSEQ multiplex PCR; TCRdb has only the in-frame clones, and not every one. The sample has about 110,000 clones, 83% seen once. What was sequenced was PBMCs. These receptors originate from a man aged 18 to 30 in good health and CMV-seronegative.

V and J are TRBV18 and TRBJ1-1; 7 nucleotides agree with TRBD1. CDR1 KGHSH and CDR2 LQKENI come from the germline V gene. This CDR3 region has 16 residues. Trimming at V came to 2 bases and at J to 2 bases, leaving 8 bases not matched to a gene. For the CDR3, the DNA is TGTGCCAGCTCACCAAGACTAGGACAGGATAACACTGAAGCTTTCTTT. As protein: CASSPRLGQDNTEAFF.

The V gene is TRBV7-2, the J gene TRBJ2-5; TRBD1 aligns across 11 bases. The CDR3 is made up of 14 amino acids. The germline V gene has CDR1 SGHTA and CDR2 FQGNSA. V trimming: 5 bases; J trimming: 11 bases; junction bases outside the gene matches: 10. The CDR3 region is CASSPDRGRKEQYF. As DNA, the CDR3 is TGTGCCAGCAGCCCGGACAGGGGGCGAAAGGAGCAGTACTTC.

In nucleotides, the CDR3 is TGCGCCAGCAGCCAAGATCCGACAGGGGCTTTTTTGGATACGCAGTATTTT. It codes for CASSQDPTGAFLDTQYF. This chain uses TRBV4-3 with TRBJ2-3; 8 bases are shared with TRBD1. Germline V gene sequence: CDR1 LGHNA, CDR2 YSLEER. Trimming removed 0 bases from V and 6 bases from J; junction bases left unmatched: 11. The length of the CDR3 is 17 residues.

This clone was seen more than once but under ten times. The V gene is TRBV27, the J gene TRBJ2-7; D uncertain. The CDR3 runs to 12 residues. V was pared by 5 bases and J by 3 bases, with 8 bases between. CDR1 and CDR2 (germline): MNHEY, SMNVEV (reference sequence). Here the CDR3 reads CASSPSGYEQYF. As DNA, the CDR3 is TGTGCCAGCAGTCCCTCAGGCTACGAGCAGTACTTC.

This chain uses TRBV28 with TRBJ2-5; 9 nucleotides agree with TRBD2. Germline loops: CDR1 MDHEN, CDR2 SYDVKM. The CDR3 runs 15 residues. After removal of 6 bases from V and 11 bases from J, the junction contained 16 bases not matched to a gene. CDR3 sequence reads: CASSRIGREGNGQYF. CDR3 coding DNA: TGTGCCAGCAGCCGTATAGGGCGGGAGGGAAACGGGCAGTACTTC. Variable domain in full (rest from reference TRBV28 and TRBJ2-5): DVKVTQSSRYLVKRTGEKVFLECVQDMDHENMFWYRQDPGLGLRLIYFSYDVKMKEKGDIPEGYSVSREKKERFSLILESASTNQTSMYLCASSRIGREGNGQYFGPGTRLLVL.

This clone was picked up a small number of times. The chain employs TRBV18 and TRBJ2-7, with 10 positions matching TRBD2. Germline values: CDR1 KGHSH, CDR2 LQKENI. The V segment lost 3 bases and the J segment 6 bases; nucleotides outside the gene matches: 8. This CDR3 comprises 15 residues. The CDR3 protein is CASSPPQREGLEQYF. As DNA, the CDR3 is TGTGCCAGCTCACCCCCTCAGCGGGAGGGTCTCGAGCAGTACTTC.

The chain is built from TRBV19 and TRBJ1-2, with a possible D match to TRBD1 (6 bases). The CDR3 totals 15 residues. The V gene lost 3 bases and the J gene lost 3 bases, with 14 bases spanning the gap. Germline-derived CDR1 and CDR2 are LNHDA and SQIVND (reference sequence). CDR3 DNA: TGTGCCAGTAGTATCCTTGGACGGACAGACTATGGCTACACCTTC. This encodes CASSILGRTDYGYTF.

The genes are TRBV5-4 and TRBJ2-1, with D perhaps TRBD1 (5 bases). Germline V CDR1 and CDR2: SGHNT, YYREEE (reference sequence). This CDR3 contains 17 residues. Trimming took 4 bases from V and 6 from J, leaving 23 bases between them. The CDR3 DNA sequence: TGTGCCAGCAGCCCACCGTTTATGAAAAGGGGTCGCAATGAGCAGTTCTTC. It is translated as CASSPPFMKRGRNEQFF.

This clone was found a few times. The rearrangement links TRBV7-2 to TRBJ2-1; TRBD2 matches 8 bases. J lost 8 bases, V lost 5 bases, and 11 bases had no gene match. Germline assignment: CDR1 SGHTA and CDR2 FQGNSA. This CDR3 comprises 15 residues. The CDR3 bases are TGTGCCAGCAGCCCGGGAGGGCCGATTAGGCATGAGCAGTTCTTC. Protein sequence: CASSPGGPIRHEQFF.

V is TRBV2 and J is TRBJ2-2; 10 bases agree with TRBD2. The CDR3 is made up of 15 amino acids. Per the germline V gene, CDR1 is SNHLY and CDR2 is FYNNEI. Germline trimming cut 5 bases from V and 1 base from J; bases unmatched to any gene: 1. CDR3 sequence reads: CASSPSGGNTGELFF. The CDR3 nucleotides read TGTGCCAGCAGTCCTAGCGGGGGGAACACCGGGGAGCTGTTTTTT.

J is TRBJ1-5 and V is TRBV11-2; D not certain. V was shortened by 1 base and J by 7 bases, with 11 bases between the two germline ends. The length of the CDR3 is 14 residues. Germline values: CDR1 SGHAT, CDR2 FQNNGV. The CDR3 DNA follows: TGTGCCAGCAGCTTAGGAGGGTTTGGACAGCCCCAGCATTTT. It yields the protein CASSLGGFGQPQHF.

The rearrangement links TRBV7-2 to TRBJ2-4, with TRBD2 matching over 9 bases. Germline V gene data show CDR1 as SGHTA and CDR2 as FQGNSA. The V segment lost 4 bases and the J segment 11 bases; nucleotides outside the gene matches: 9. The CDR3 loop spans 14 amino acids. CDR3 sequence: CASSSSSGSALQYF. The CDR3 DNA reads as TGTGCCAGCAGCTCGAGTAGCGGGAGTGCGCTTCAGTACTTC. Full variable domain (outside the CDR3, taken from reference TRBV7-2 and TRBJ2-4): GAGVSQSPSNKVTEKGKDVELRCDPISGHTALYWYRQSLGQGLEFLIYFQGNSAPDKSGLPSDRFSAERTGGSVSTLTIQRTQQEDSAVYLCASSSSSGSALQYFGAGTRLSVL.

This chain uses TRBV5-1 with TRBJ1-3; D is uncertain. This CDR3 is built from 16 residues. Per germline, CDR1 SGHRS and CDR2 YFSETQ. The ends were cut back, 0 bases at V and 2 bases at J, with 12 bases in the middle. The CDR3 nucleotides read TGCGCCAGCAGCTTGGGAGGAGGAAGGGCTGGAAACACCATATATTTT. This gives the protein CASSLGGGRAGNTIYF.

The chain links TRBV19 to TRBJ2-7, with D unclear. The CDR3 loop spans 12 amino acids. Germline V lookup: CDR1 LNHDA, CDR2 SQIVND (reference sequence). Trimming shortened V by 7 bases and J by 0 bases, and 7 bases separated the two germline ends. The CDR3 spells CASTGSSYEQYF. The CDR3 DNA follows: TGTGCCAGTACAGGCAGCTCCTACGAGCAGTACTTC.

J is TRBJ2-6 and V is TRBV15; D is perhaps TRBD2 (6 bases). Germline CDR1 LNHNV, CDR2 YYDKDF (reference sequence). This CDR3 is built from 18 residues. The V gene lost 3 bases and the J gene lost 0 bases, with 15 bases spanning the gap. The CDR3 spells CATSRDRDSSSGANVLTF. CDR3 coding DNA: TGTGCCACCAGCAGGGACCGGGACTCAAGCTCTGGGGCCAACGTCCTGACTTTC.

The chain joins TRBV27 to TRBJ2-7, with TRBD1 matching 9 bases. The trim removed 5 bases at V and 3 bases at J, leaving 8 bases unmatched. CDR1 MNHEY and CDR2 SMNVEV come from the germline V gene (reference sequence). The CDR3 sequence is 15 residues long. The DNA for the CDR3 is TGTGCCAGCAGTATCTCCGGGACAGGGCGCTACGAGCAGTACTTC. The encoded protein is CASSISGTGRYEQYF.